The 24 T cell receptor beta chains presented below share a single source sample, sequenced in a study of early T cells in non-severe SARS-CoV-2 infection. TCRdb recomputed calls from the 5' RACE reads with MiXCR, one row per CDR3 protein. The data show tens of thousands of distinct CDR3 sequences, approximately 13% seen once. Sequences were obtained from whole blood. These receptors originate from an adult who was a healthcare worker with PCR-confirmed SARS-CoV-2 infection or an uninfected control (not recorded which).

This chain connects TRBV6-2 or TRBV6-3 to TRBJ1-3; no definite D call. Per the germline V gene, CDR1 is MNHEY and CDR2 is SVGEGT. This CDR3 is 13 amino acids long. V was cut by 8 bases and J by 0 bases, with 8 bases left in between. In DNA form, the CDR3 reads TGTGCCAGCCGGGAAGTCTCTGGAAACACCATATATTTT. Encoded protein: CASREVSGNTIYF.

This clonotype was found a few times. The rearrangement uses TRBV3-1 and TRBJ2-2; TRBD2 matches at 8 bases. The V segment lost 4 bases and the J segment 0 bases; nucleotides outside the gene matches: 7. The germline V gene encodes CDR1 LGHDT and CDR2 YNNKEL (reference sequence). This CDR3 has 17 residues. The CDR3 reads CASSRRGGTTNTGELFF. CDR3 DNA sequence: TGTGCCAGCAGCCGTCGGGGGGGCACTACGAACACCGGGGAGCTGTTTTTT.

This chain connects TRBV9 to TRBJ2-7; tentatively, D is TRBD2 (5 bases). This CDR3 spans 14 amino acids. V was cut by 4 bases and J by 6 bases, with 17 bases left in between. Looked up from germline, CDR1 is SGDLS and CDR2 is YYNGEE. The CDR3 loop is CASSSSLSGGEQYF. As DNA, the CDR3 is TGTGCCAGCAGCTCTAGCTTATCCGGAGGCGAGCAGTACTTC.

The CDR3 nucleotides are TGTGCCACCAGTGATTCGAGGGTCTATGGCTACACCTTC. Translation gives CATSDSRVYGYTF. The rearrangement joins TRBV24-1 to TRBJ1-2, with D unresolved. The CDR3 is 13 amino acids. Germline CDR1 is KGHDR and CDR2 is SFDVKD. V was trimmed by 2 bases and J by 4 bases, leaving 7 bases between them.

This clonotype was seen only a few times. The chain is built from TRBV6-6 and TRBJ2-2; a weak D match, TRBD1 (6 bases). This CDR3 has 16 amino acids. Looked up from germline, CDR1 is MNHNY and CDR2 is SVGAGI (reference sequence). V was pared by 2 bases and J by 4 bases, with 14 bases between. Here the CDR3 reads CASSYQSGALTGELFF. In DNA, the CDR3 is TGTGCCAGCAGTTACCAATCAGGGGCCCTCACCGGGGAGCTGTTTTTT.

In its sample, this clonotype was seen a few times. The gene calls are TRBV7-3 and TRBJ2-7; 10 nucleotides agree with TRBD1. The CDR3 runs 13 residues. Looked up from germline, CDR1 is SGHTA and CDR2 is FQGTGA. J was trimmed by 5 bases and V by 5 bases; bases with no gene match: 3. The CDR3 reads CASSTGQGNEQYF. CDR3 sequence (DNA): TGTGCCAGCAGCACGGGACAGGGGAACGAGCAGTACTTC.

With respect to this clonotype: With a much larger clone just one base away, this may be a read error. This chain joins TRBV7-8 and TRBJ1-4; no definite D call. The CDR3 totals 17 residues. Per germline, CDR1 SGHVS and CDR2 FQNEAQ. CDR3 bases: TGTGTCAGCAGCATAGAGTACAAAGGGTCTCTCAATGAAAAACTGTTTTTT. This translates into CVSSIEYKGSLNEKLFF.

This clonotype was recorded at least ten times. The chain combines TRBV7-2 with TRBJ2-1; 10 nucleotides agree with TRBD1. This CDR3 comprises 15 residues. Germline loops: CDR1 SGHTA, CDR2 FQGNSA. The V gene end was trimmed by 3 bases and the J gene end by 4 bases; junction bases not matched to a gene: 3. DNA of the CDR3: TGTGCCAGCAGCTTCGGACAGGGGGAGTACAATGAGCAGTTCTTC. Protein: CASSFGQGEYNEQFF.

The gene calls are TRBV5-1 and TRBJ2-5; maybe TRBD1 (6 bases). The germline gives CDR1 SGHRS, CDR2 YFSETQ. Trimming left V 0 bases short and J 2 bases short, with 8 bases between. CDR3 length: 14 residues. The CDR3 DNA is TGCGCCAGCAGCTTGGGGACAGCGCAAGAGACCCAGTACTTC. Its protein is CASSLGTAQETQYF.

The gene calls are TRBV7-2 and TRBJ2-2; D uncertain. CDR1 is SGHTA, CDR2 FQGNSA, per germline. The CDR3 runs to 14 residues. V was shortened by 5 bases and J by 2 bases, with 9 bases between the two germline ends. The CDR3 sequence is CASSPTSNTGELFF. CDR3 in DNA: TGTGCCAGCAGCCCTACGTCCAACACCGGGGAGCTGTTTTTT.

This clonotype was found many times. The chain combines TRBV6-2 or TRBV6-3 with TRBJ2-3, with D hard to call. Between the trimmed V and J ends, which lost 2 bases and 3 bases, there was a span of 6 bases. The CDR3 is 13 amino acids. Germline values: CDR1 MNHEY, CDR2 SVGEGT. The chain's CDR3 is CASSYRETDTQYF. The CDR3 nucleotides are TGTGCCAGCAGTTACAGGGAAACAGATACGCAGTATTTT.

This clonotype was detected a few times. The chain uses TRBV20-1 and TRBJ1-2; maybe TRBD1 (6 bases). V was shortened by 4 bases and J by 4 bases, with 10 bases between the two germline ends. Germline V gives CDR1 DFQATT, CDR2 SNEGSKA (reference sequence). This CDR3 comprises 12 residues. The CDR3 DNA follows: TGCAGTGCTACACGGGACACCTATGGCTACACCTTC. Translating it yields CSATRDTYGYTF.

The rearrangement links TRBV11-2 to TRBJ1-2, with no clear D. The CDR3 spans 14 residues. Germline V gene sequence: CDR1 SGHAT, CDR2 FQNNGV. Between the trimmed V and J ends, which lost 0 bases and 7 bases, there was a span of 12 bases. The DNA for the CDR3 is TGTGCCAGCAGCTTAGACCGCAGGAGCGGTGGCTACACCTTC. This sequence encodes CASSLDRRSGGYTF.

The gene calls are TRBV2 and TRBJ1-2; D call uncertain. The CDR3 runs 12 residues. Germline CDR1 reads SNHLY; CDR2 reads FYNNEI. Trimming took off 6 bases at V and 4 bases at J, with 9 bases between the two ends. The DNA for the CDR3 is TGTGCCAGCAGATTGAACCCCTATGGCTACACCTTC. It translates to CASRLNPYGYTF.

The DNA of the CDR3 is TGTGCCAGCAGTGACTCCCATGCACGGGAGCAGTTCTTC. Its protein product is CASSDSHAREQFF. The J gene is TRBJ2-1, the V gene TRBV6-4, with D hard to call. This CDR3 region has 13 residues. Germline V gives CDR1 MRHNA, CDR2 SNTAGT. V lost 0 bases, J lost 10 bases, and 10 bases lay in between.

This clonotype was counted once. Given a much more abundant clone one base away, this may be a read error. V is TRBV20-1 and J is TRBJ2-7; possible D gene TRBD1, 5 bases. Germline CDR1 and CDR2: DFQATT and SNEGSKA (reference sequence). This CDR3 has 11 amino acids. In DNA form, the CDR3 reads TGCAGTGCCCTAACAGGCTACCAGCAGTACTTC. As protein: CSALTGYQQYF.

On this clonotype itself: A much larger clone differs from this one at a single base, so this may be a read error. This CDR3 fails to terminate in the conserved phenylalanine or tryptophan, so it likely reflects a read error. The chain links TRBV4-3 to TRBJ2-7; D is undetermined. There are 16 residues in the CDR3. Trimming took off 0 bases at V and 0 bases at J, with 12 bases between the two ends. Germline V CDR1 and CDR2: LGHNA, YSLEER. The CDR3 coding sequence is TGCGCCAGCAGCCAAGATTTGCAGGCCGACTCCTACGAGCAGTACTCC. Protein sequence: CASSQDLQADSYEQYS.

The J gene is TRBJ1-4, the V gene TRBV30; D unresolved. This CDR3 is built from 12 residues. V was shortened by 3 bases and J by 9 bases, with 11 bases between the two germline ends. The germline gives CDR1 GTSNPN, CDR2 SVGIG (reference sequence). Here the CDR3 DNA reads TGTGCCTGGAGATCCCCCCGAAAAAAACTGTTTTTT. It is translated as CAWRSPRKKLFF.

This clonotype was seen a handful of times. CDR3 DNA: TGTGCCAGCAGCGTCTTGACTAGCGGTAACGCCGGGGAGCTGTTTTTT. Amino acid sequence: CASSVLTSGNAGELFF. The gene calls are TRBV9 and TRBJ2-2, with TRBD2 matching over 9 bases. Germline lookup yields CDR1 SGDLS and CDR2 YYNGEE. Germline trimming cut 2 bases from V and 6 bases from J; bases unmatched to any gene: 8. The CDR3 is made up of 16 amino acids.

This clonotype was picked up a small number of times. The chain is built from TRBV6-5 and TRBJ2-1, with 7 bases identical to TRBD2. The CDR3 contains 14 residues. Germline assignment: CDR1 MNHEY and CDR2 SVGAGI. V shed 1 base, J shed 7 bases, and the junction held 4 bases outside the gene matches. CDR3 region: CASSYYGRMNEQFF. Written as DNA, the CDR3 is TGTGCCAGCAGTTACTACGGGAGGATGAATGAGCAGTTCTTC.

The table lists this clonotype with a few counts. This chain connects TRBV6-2 or TRBV6-3 to TRBJ2-3; 12 nucleotides align to TRBD2. Germline loops: CDR1 MNHEY, CDR2 SVGEGT. CDR3 length equals 17 residues. Unmatched junction bases numbered 6, after V lost 0 bases and J lost 5 bases. CDR3 loop: CASSYSATSGRVDTQYF. As DNA, the CDR3 is TGTGCCAGCAGTTACTCGGCGACTAGCGGGAGAGTAGATACGCAGTATTTT.

The gene calls are TRBV3-1 and TRBJ1-2; weak D call: TRBD1 (5 bases). From germline, CDR1 is LGHDT and CDR2 YNNKEL (reference sequence). The V and J ends lost 0 bases and 8 bases respectively, with 16 bases between them. This CDR3 comprises 15 residues. This chain's CDR3 is CASSQDTGPRWGYTF. In DNA, the CDR3 is TGTGCCAGCAGCCAAGATACAGGTCCCCGCTGGGGCTACACCTTC.

Here the CDR3 DNA reads TGCGCCAGCAGCCAGAGGGACAGGGGGCCTGGCTACACCTTC. Its translation is CASSQRDRGPGYTF. The chain is built from TRBV4-1 and TRBJ1-2, with 12 bases identical to TRBD1. The length of the CDR3 is 14 residues. Trimming took 3 bases from V and 7 from J; bases not matched to a gene: 3. CDR1 is MGHRA and CDR2 is YSYEKL in the germline V gene.

The chain couples TRBV7-3 to TRBJ2-2; 15 bases map to TRBD2. In germline, CDR1 is SGHTA, CDR2 FQGTGA. V gave up 3 bases and J gave up 4 bases; unmatched junction bases: 6. The CDR3 sequence is 18 residues long. The DNA for the CDR3 is TGTGCCAGCAGCTTGGGACTAGCGGGAGGAACGGCCACCGGGGAGCTGTTTTTT. Its protein product is CASSLGLAGGTATGELFF.